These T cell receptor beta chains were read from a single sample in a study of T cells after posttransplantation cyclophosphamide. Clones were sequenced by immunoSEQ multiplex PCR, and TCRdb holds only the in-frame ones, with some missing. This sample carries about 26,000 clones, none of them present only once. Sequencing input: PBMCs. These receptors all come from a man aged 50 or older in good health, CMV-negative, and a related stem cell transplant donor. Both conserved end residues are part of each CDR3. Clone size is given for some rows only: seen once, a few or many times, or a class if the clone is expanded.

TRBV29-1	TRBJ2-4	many	CSVEGGIQNIQYF
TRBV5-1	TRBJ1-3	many	CASSLGTDFTGNTIYF
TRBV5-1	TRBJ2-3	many	CASSSSAGGTNPDTQYF
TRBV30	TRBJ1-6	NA	CAWSLRRNNSPLHF
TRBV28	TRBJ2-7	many	CASSVPGTSGSVEQYF
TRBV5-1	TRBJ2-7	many	CASSLGTVSSGGSYEQYF
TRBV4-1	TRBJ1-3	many	CASSHVQGHTIYF
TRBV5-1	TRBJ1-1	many	CASSRDSLNTEAFF
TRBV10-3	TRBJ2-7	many	CAISEPWDYTYEQYF
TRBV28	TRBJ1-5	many	CASQRGGDSNQPQHF
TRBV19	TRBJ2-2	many	CASSIAGGTGELFF
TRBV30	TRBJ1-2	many	CAWSLGTGGFYGYTF
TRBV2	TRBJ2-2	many	CASSSSGEVTGELFF
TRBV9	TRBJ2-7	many	CASSAASYGSYEQYF